This passage covers 9 T cell receptor beta chains from one sample sequenced in a study of cytomegalovirus exposure and HLA in healthy donors. A multiplex PCR was run with 60 Vbeta primers and 13 Jbeta primers. This table comes from immunoSEQ multiplex PCR, and its TCRdb copy is limited to in-frame clones, with some not included. The sample carries 300,000 or so clones, 84% recorded once. The source material was PBMCs. These receptors all stem from a woman aged 40 to 50 in good health and CMV-seropositive.

Details on this clone: Other DNA sequences in this sample translate to the same CDR3. J is TRBJ2-1 and V is TRBV18, with 7 bases identical to TRBD2. This CDR3 has 15 amino acids. With 2 bases clipped from V and 2 bases from J, the junction kept 3 bases outside the gene matches. Germline assignment: CDR1 KGHSH and CDR2 LQKENI. CDR3 DNA sequence: TGTGCCAGCTCACCATTGGCGGGAGCCTACAATGAGCAGTTCTTC. Its protein product is CASSPLAGAYNEQFF.

The chain has TRBV5-4 and TRBJ2-1; 14 nucleotides agree with TRBD2. This CDR3 comprises 15 residues. CDR1 and CDR2 from the germline V gene are SGHNT and YYREEE (reference sequence). V trimming: 7 bases; J trimming: 7 bases; junction bases outside the gene matches: 7. The CDR3 reads CASGGLAGDGNEQFF. The CDR3 nucleotides read TGTGCCAGCGGGGGACTAGCGGGAGACGGGAATGAGCAGTTCTTC.

Worth noting for this clone: The germline gene is not matched at one end of the junction; a read error may be the cause. The genes are TRBV6-1 and TRBJ2-6; maybe TRBD1 (5 bases). The CDR3 covers 15 residues. CDR1 is MNHNS and CDR2 is SASEGT in the germline V gene. CDR3 loop: CASRDTASGANGLTF. CDR3 sequence (DNA): TGTGCCAGCAGAGACACGGCCTCTGGGGCCAACGGCCTGACTTTC.

The chain has TRBV11-2 and TRBJ2-7; 8 nucleotides agree with TRBD1. The germline V gene encodes CDR1 SGHAT and CDR2 FQNNGV. J gave up 7 bases and V 1 base, and 9 bases lay outside the gene matches. The CDR3 length is 15 residues. CDR3 sequence: CASSLVPGGAVEQYF. The CDR3 nucleotides read TGTGCCAGCAGCTTAGTTCCAGGGGGCGCGGTGGAGCAGTACTTC.

This chain links TRBV30 with TRBJ2-4; 7 bases map to TRBD2. Germline lookup yields CDR1 GTSNPN and CDR2 SVGIG (reference sequence). The CDR3 has 16 residues. V dropped 0 bases and J dropped 6; count of bases not matched to a gene: 11. The CDR3 protein is CAWSVGGSGTLNIQYF. The CDR3 DNA follows: TGTGCCTGGAGTGTAGGCGGGAGCGGTACCCTAAACATTCAGTACTTC.

The chain couples TRBV29-1 to TRBJ2-7; 7 nucleotides align to TRBD1. Germline V gene sequence: CDR1 SQVTM, CDR2 ANQGSEA. With V trimmed by 0 bases and J by 2 bases, 7 bases remained unmatched. The CDR3 length is 15 residues. CDR3: CSVEDRVTGTYEQYF. As DNA, the CDR3 is TGCAGCGTTGAAGATCGTGTGACAGGGACCTACGAGCAGTACTTC.

This sequence joins TRBV5-1 and TRBJ2-2; D is unresolved. The length of the CDR3 is 16 residues. Trimming pared 1 base from V and 3 bases from J, leaving 13 bases between. CDR1 and CDR2 from the germline V gene are SGHRS and YFSETQ. The DNA of the CDR3 is TGCGCCAGCAGCTTGAGGAGCGCCCTGGACACCGGGGAGCTGTTTTTT. This encodes CASSLRSALDTGELFF.

This chain connects TRBV28 to TRBJ2-7; D perhaps matches TRBD1 (6 bases). This CDR3 comprises 15 residues. The germline V gene has CDR1 MDHEN and CDR2 SYDVKM. Trimming pared 6 bases from V and 0 bases from J, leaving 15 bases between. CDR3 DNA: TGTGCCAGCAGCCAAACAGGGCCGAGCTCCTACGAGCAGTACTTC. Translated, it gives CASSQTGPSSYEQYF.

V is TRBV7-8 and J is TRBJ1-1, with 11 positions matching TRBD1. The CDR3 runs to 18 residues. Germline values: CDR1 SGHVS, CDR2 FQNEAQ. V lost 5 bases and J lost 0; bases outside the gene matches: 11. The CDR3 DNA reads as TGTGCCAGCAGCAAACCGGGACAGGGGGAGGTGATGAACACTGAAGCTTTCTTT. It yields the protein CASSKPGQGEVMNTEAFF.